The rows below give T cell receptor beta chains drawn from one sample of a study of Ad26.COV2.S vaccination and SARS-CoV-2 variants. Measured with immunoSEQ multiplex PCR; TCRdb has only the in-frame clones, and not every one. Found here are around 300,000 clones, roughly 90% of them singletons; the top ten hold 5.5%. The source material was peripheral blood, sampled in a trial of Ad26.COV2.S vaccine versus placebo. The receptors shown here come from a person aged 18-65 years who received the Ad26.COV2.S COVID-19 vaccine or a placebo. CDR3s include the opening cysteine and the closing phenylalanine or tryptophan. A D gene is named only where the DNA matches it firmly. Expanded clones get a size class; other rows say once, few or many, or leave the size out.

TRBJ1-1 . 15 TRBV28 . TGTGCCAGCAGTTTTGCCGACAGGATGAACACTGAAGCTTTCTTT CASSFADRMNTEAFF
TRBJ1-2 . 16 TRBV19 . TGTGCCAGTAGTATAGTCGCGGACAGATACGTCTATGGCTACACCTTC CASSIVADRYVYGYTF
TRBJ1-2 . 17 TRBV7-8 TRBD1 TGTGCCAGCAGCATAAACGTTGACAGGGGACAGGGCTATGGCTACACCTTC CASSINVDRGQGYGYTF
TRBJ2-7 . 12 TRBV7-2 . TGTGCCAGCAGCCCGGGACTGACGGCGCAGTACTTC CASSPGLTAQYF
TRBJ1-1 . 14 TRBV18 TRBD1 TGTGCCAGCTATCCCCAGGGGGGCCACACTGAAGCTTTCTTT CASYPQGGHTEAFF
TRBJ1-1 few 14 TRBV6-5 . TGTGCCAGCAGAGGGCGACAGGCCAACACTGAAGCTTTCTTT CASRGRQANTEAFF
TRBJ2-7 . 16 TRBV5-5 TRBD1 TGTGCCAGCAGCTTGGTTTGGACAGGGACTTTCTACGAGCAGTACTTC CASSLVWTGTFYEQYF
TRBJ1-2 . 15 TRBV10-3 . TGTGCCATCAGTGAGTCGAGGGGACAAGTCTATGGCTACACCTTC CAISESRGQVYGYTF
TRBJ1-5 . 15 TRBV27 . TGTGCCAGCAAAGGGTTAGGAAATAGCAATCAGCCCCAGCATTTT CASKGLGNSNQPQHF
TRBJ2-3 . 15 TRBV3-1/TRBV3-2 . TGTGCCAGCAGCCAAGATCGGAGGGAGCCAGATACGCAGTATTTT CASSQDRREPDTQYF
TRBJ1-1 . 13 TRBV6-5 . TGTGCCAGCAGTTACATACAACAGGGTGAAGCTTTCTTT CASSYIQQGEAFF
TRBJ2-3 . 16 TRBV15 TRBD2 TGTGCCACCAGCAGAGGGACGGGAGGGGTTACAGATACGCAGTATTTT CATSRGTGGVTDTQYF
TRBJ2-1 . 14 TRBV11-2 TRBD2 TGTGCCAGCAGCCAGACTAGCGGGAGTAATGAGCAGTTCTTC CASSQTSGSNEQFF
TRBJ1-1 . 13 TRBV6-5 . TGTGCCAGCTCCCCCGCCCGGGGGACTGAAGCTTTCTTT CASSPARGTEAFF
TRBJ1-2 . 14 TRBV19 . TGTGCCAGTAGTTGGACGGACGCGAACTATGGCTACACCTTC CASSWTDANYGYTF
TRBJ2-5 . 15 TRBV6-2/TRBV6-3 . TGTGCCAGCAGTTATTGGGGCAGCGGGCAAGAGACCCAGTACTTC CASSYWGSGQETQYF
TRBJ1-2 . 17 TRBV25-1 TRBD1 TGTGCCAGCAGTGAGTCACTCGGGACAGTTTCTAACTATGGCTACACCTTC CASSESLGTVSNYGYTF
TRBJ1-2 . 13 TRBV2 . TGTGCCAGCAGTGGAGAAGAGAACTATGGCTACACCTTC CASSGEENYGYTF
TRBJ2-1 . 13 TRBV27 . TGTGCCAGCAGTTCCCGGACTTCCGACGAGCAGTTCTTC CASSSRTSDEQFF
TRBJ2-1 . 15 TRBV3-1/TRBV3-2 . TGTGCCAGCAGCCAAGAACGGCAGATGGACAATGAGCAGTTCTTC CASSQERQMDNEQFF
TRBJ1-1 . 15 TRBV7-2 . TGTGCCAGCAGCTTATTGGCAGCGGTGAACACTGAAGCTTTCTTT CASSLLAAVNTEAFF
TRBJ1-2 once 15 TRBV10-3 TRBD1 TGTGCCATCAGTGAGCGACAGGGGAAGATTAATGGCTACACCTTC CAISERQGKINGYTF
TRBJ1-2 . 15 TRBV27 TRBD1 TGTGCCAGCAGTGAAATCCCAGGGGGGTACTATGGCTACACCTTC CASSEIPGGYYGYTF
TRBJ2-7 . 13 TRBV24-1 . TGTGCCACCCAATCCAAACAGGGAGTCGAGCAGTACTTC CATQSKQGVEQYF
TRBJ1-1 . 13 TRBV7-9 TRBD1 TGTGCCAGCTCGACAGGGAAGATCACTGAAGCTTTCTTT CASSTGKITEAFF
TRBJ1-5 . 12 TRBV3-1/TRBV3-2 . TGTGCCAGCAGCAAAACAGGGCAGCCCCAGCATTTT CASSKTGQPQHF
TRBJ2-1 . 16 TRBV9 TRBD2 TGTGCCAGCAGCCCCACGGGGACTAGCGGGACCAATGAGCAGTTCTTC CASSPTGTSGTNEQFF
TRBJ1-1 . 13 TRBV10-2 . TGCGCCAGCAGTGAGTCGAGCCTCACTGAAGCTTTCTTT CASSESSLTEAFF
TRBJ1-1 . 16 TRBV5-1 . TGCGCCAGCAGCTGGGAGTCCGGGACCGTCGGCACTGAAGCTTTCTTT CASSWESGTVGTEAFF
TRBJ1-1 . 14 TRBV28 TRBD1 TGTGCCAGCAGTTCAGGGACAGGGGGCACTGAAGCTTTCTTT CASSSGTGGTEAFF
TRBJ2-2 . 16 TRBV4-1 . TGCGCCAGCAGCCAAGAAGGGACAATGTCGGCCGGGGAGCTGTTTTTT CASSQEGTMSAGELFF
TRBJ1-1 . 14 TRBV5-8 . TGTGCCAGCAGCTTGGGGGTGGGGAACACTGAAGCTTTCTTT CASSLGVGNTEAFF
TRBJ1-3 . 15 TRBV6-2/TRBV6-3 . TGTGCCAGCAGCAACTCCAGGTTCTCTGGAAACACCATATATTTT CASSNSRFSGNTIYF
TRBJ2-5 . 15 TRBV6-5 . TGTGCCAGCAGTTACTCAGCGGAAGTGGGAGAGACCCAGTACTTC CASSYSAEVGETQYF
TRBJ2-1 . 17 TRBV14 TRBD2 TGTGCCAGCAGCCCTACTCGGGGGGTTGAGCGAAGCAATGAGCAGTTCTTC CASSPTRGVERSNEQFF
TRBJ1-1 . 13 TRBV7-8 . TGTGCCAGCAGCACATCTTTGGGGTCTCCAGCTTTCTTT CASSTSLGSPAFF
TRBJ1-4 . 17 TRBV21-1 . TGTGCCAGCAGCTATCTGAACCGGACAGGCGAGGGTGAAAAACTGTTTTTT CASSYLNRTGEGEKLFF
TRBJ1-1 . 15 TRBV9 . TGTGCCAGCAGCGTAACGGGCCTGAGCGGCACTGAAGCTTTCTTT CASSVTGLSGTEAFF
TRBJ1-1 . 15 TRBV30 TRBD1 TGTGCCGTGGAGGGGGACAGGGGATATGACACTGAAGCTTTCTTT CAVEGDRGYDTEAFF
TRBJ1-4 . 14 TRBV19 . TGTGCCAGTACCCCTGGGGCCAGGCGGGAAAAACTGTTTTTT CASTPGARREKLFF
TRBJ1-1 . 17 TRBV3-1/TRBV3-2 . TGTGCCAGCAGTCCAAGGGGTAGCATACGAATGAACACTGAAGCTTTCTTT CASSPRGSIRMNTEAFF
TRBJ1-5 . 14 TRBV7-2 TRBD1 TGTGCCAGCAGCCTCAGGGGGGGTAATCAGCCCCAGCATTTT CASSLRGGNQPQHF
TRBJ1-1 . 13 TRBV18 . TGTGCCAGCTCCCCATCTCTGAACACTGAAGCTTTCTTT CASSPSLNTEAFF
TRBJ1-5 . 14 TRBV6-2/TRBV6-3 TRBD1 TGTGCCAGCAGTTACGGGACAGTAATACAGCCCCAGCATTTT CASSYGTVIQPQHF
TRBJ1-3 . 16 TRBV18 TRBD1 TGTGCCAGCTCACTCCTCGACAGGGGGACTGGAAACACCATATATTTT CASSLLDRGTGNTIYF
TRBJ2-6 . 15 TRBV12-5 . TGTGCTAGTGGTTACGGGGCCTCTGGGGCCAACGTCCTGACTTTC CASGYGASGANVLTF
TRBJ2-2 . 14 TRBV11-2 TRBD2 TGTGCCAGCAGCTTAGCGGGAGGGCCCGGGGAGCTGTTTTTT CASSLAGGPGELFF
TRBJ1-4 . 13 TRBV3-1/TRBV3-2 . TGTGCCAGCAGCCAAGGGGCAGTAGAAAAACTGTTTTTT CASSQGAVEKLFF